This TCR beta chain derives from a study of cytomegalovirus exposure and HLA in healthy donors (dated by TCRdb to between 2016 and 2019). For the study in its entirety: A later analysis indicated that the 110 or so validation repertoires were generated on the platform also employed for the approximately 690 repertoires of the first cohort. Along with the approximately 620-subject first cohort, a separate validation cohort of over a hundred different subjects was used. The study was designed to test whether signatures of past pathogen exposure could be identified by cataloging public T cell receptors. The study combined high-throughput TCR immunosequencing, statistical association of individual TCRs with disease status, and machine learning to predict cytomegalovirus infection status. On the study overall, not on this receptor specifically: In a later analysis, TCRs clustered in the first cohort were found to also tend to co-occur in the roughly 110 validation repertoires, with 90% to 95% of cluster scores above 0. A total of 164 TCR beta chains were listed by the study as associated with cytomegalovirus. According to the authors, the approach could potentially be generalized to other disease states and immunological phenotypes. In vitro tests confirmed that a few of the cytomegalovirus-associated TCR beta chains recognize cytomegalovirus antigens. All 120 repertoires were used to score co-occurrence in the validation cohort in a later analysis, because that analysis had no HLA typing for the cohort. While some public TCRs were present in many individuals, most TCR sequences turned up only very rarely across donors. The classifier was reported to diagnose cytomegalovirus status with high specificity and sensitivity in both the original and validation cohorts.

Note on this clone: Its binding antigen is unknown. No quality values exist for individual bases; no much larger clone is one base distant.

From a lookup of the germline V gene, CDR1 and CDR2 are LGHNA and YNFKEQ. The CDR3 measures 13 amino acids from cysteine to phenylalanine. Just CDR3 DNA is preserved here, 39 bases in frame from base 1. V is reduced by 0 bases and J by 11 bases, leaving a spacing of 13 bases between them. Library creation used the immunoSEQ multiplex PCR assay. In the paper's pipeline: To diagnose cytomegalovirus status from the catalog of TCR beta chain sequences, a statistical classification framework was built. TCRdb's version of the immuneACCESS table is confined to in-frame rearrangements and falls short of the full clone set. An unresolved V gene accounts for under half of the shortfall where checked; the remainder is of unknown origin. V and J calls and clone size are as listed in that table; D and trimming were resolved from the DNA. This sample has about 160,000 clones in its table, and roughly nine tenths of those were observed once. Around 5% of the sample is held by the ten biggest clonotypes.

Donors formed part of the validation cohort, which comprised 120 subjects and was distinct from the first cohort of 666 subjects. Rearrangement joined TRBV4-2 to TRBJ1-1, and perhaps TRBD1 as D gene, on 5 matching bases. The receptor comes from a woman in her 30s in good health and CMV-seronegative. Sequenced sample: PBMCs. The nucleotides are TGTGCCAGCAGCCAAGATGGGACCGCCCCGGCTTTCTTT. The encoded protein is CASSQDGTAPAFF.